This T cell receptor (beta chain) was recorded in a study of T-cell memory formation after mild COVID-19 (dated by TCRdb to the early 2020s). About the study as a whole: Most TCR sequence clusters were specific to one of the two donors. The cohort was made up of two young adult volunteers, one female and one male, who were previously healthy. In a couple of donors, T-cell clones that expanded and contracted after mild COVID-19 were followed by sequencing TCRalpha and TCRbeta repertoires longitudinally.

Summary of the overall study and its limitations: Only a couple of mild cases were covered in the study, and larger cohorts including severe cases with pre-infection samples were considered necessary. The detection of some responding clones in pre-infection memory suggests that pre-existing cross-reactive memory T cells joined the SARS-CoV-2 response. Whether the second-wave clones peaking on day 37 were SARS-CoV-2 specific was not confirmed. Contracting CD4+ clones appeared mostly in the CM and EM memory subsets, whereas CD8+ clones were enriched in EMRA. Clones contracting from day 15 to 85 had balanced CD4/CD8 phenotypes, while a second wave expanding from day 15 to 37 was biased towards CD4+.

Sequencing relied on an Illumina NovaSeq 6000. TCRalpha and TCRbeta cDNA libraries were built by 5'RACE with constant-segment primers, adding sample barcodes and unique molecular identifiers. RNA was extracted from every sample with Trizol reagent. Library amplification was performed in two PCR steps, and a second sample barcode and Illumina TruSeq adapters were introduced in the second step. Sequencing of libraries was performed on an Illumina NovaSeq with 2 x 150 bp paired-end reads. As for the authors' bioinformatics: Demultiplexing of reads and collapsing into UMI-guided consensus sequences were performed with migec v1.2.7. Using mixcr v2.1.11, the UMI consensuses were aligned to TRA and TRB V and J templates and assembled into clonotypes. A clonotype was counted as expanded or contracted only if both edgeR and NoisET called the change significant, with noise models trained on biological replicates. edgeR calls used a false discovery rate-adjusted p below 0.01 and a log2 fold-change threshold of 1. As an exploratory analysis of dynamics, max-normalized trajectories of the 1000 most abundant clonotypes were examined by PCA with hierarchical clustering. Each responding clone was given a CD4 or CD8 phenotype based on the CD4+ and CD8+ repertoires, which had been sequenced separately. TCRdb reran the public reads through fastp at Q25 and MiXCR, keeping productive beta chains. Each entry merges the rows of one CDR3 protein and shows their most common DNA and genes. The V and J calls shown here were made by TCRdb, not taken from the authors' results. The sample table records around 340,000 distinct CDR3 sequences; roughly an eighth of these occur just once. The ten largest clones represent about 20% of the sample.

This clonotype has more than one count but fewer than ten. The antigen it binds to is not known. Qualities for individual bases were not recorded, and no much larger clone is one base off. Ficoll-Paque density gradient centrifugation was the method used to isolate PBMCs. CDR1 and CDR2, per the germline V gene (reference sequence), are LNHNV and YYDKDF. Trimming accounts for 0 bases at V and 3 bases at J, while the number of junction bases matched to no gene is 4. The CDR3 measures 15 amino acids from cysteine to phenylalanine. Here the CDR3 DNA is all that survives: 45 bases in frame from base 1. Sequenced material: PBMCs or a T cell subset sorted from them (not recorded which). The receptor's source is a man between 18 and 35 years old who had mild COVID-19 (a few samples of this study predate the infection). The sample titles of this study are shuffled in the database, so cell type and time point are left out; the donor was told from shared clones. Recombination joined TRBV15 with TRBJ1-2, with 7 bases in between that match TRBD1. The CDR3 protein: CATSRDRDRYYGYTF. The sequenced DNA is TGTGCCACCAGCAGAGACCGGGACAGATACTATGGCTACACCTTC.